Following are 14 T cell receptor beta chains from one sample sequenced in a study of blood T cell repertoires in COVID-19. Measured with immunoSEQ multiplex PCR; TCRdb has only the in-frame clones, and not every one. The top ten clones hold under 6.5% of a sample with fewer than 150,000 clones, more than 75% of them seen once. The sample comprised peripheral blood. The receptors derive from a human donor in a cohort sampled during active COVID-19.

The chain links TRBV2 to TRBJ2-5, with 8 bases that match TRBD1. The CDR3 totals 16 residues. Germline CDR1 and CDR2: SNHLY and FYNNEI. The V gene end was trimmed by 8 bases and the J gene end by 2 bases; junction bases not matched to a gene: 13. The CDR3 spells CASGDRGSILQETQYF. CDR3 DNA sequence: TGTGCCAGCGGAGACAGGGGCTCGATCCTGCAAGAGACCCAGTACTTC.

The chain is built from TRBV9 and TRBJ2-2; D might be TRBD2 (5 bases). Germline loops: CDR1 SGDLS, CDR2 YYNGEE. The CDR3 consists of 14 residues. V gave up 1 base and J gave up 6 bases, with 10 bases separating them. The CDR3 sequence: CASSVLPRAGELFF. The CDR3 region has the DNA TGTGCCAGCAGCGTACTCCCGAGGGCCGGGGAGCTGTTTTTT.

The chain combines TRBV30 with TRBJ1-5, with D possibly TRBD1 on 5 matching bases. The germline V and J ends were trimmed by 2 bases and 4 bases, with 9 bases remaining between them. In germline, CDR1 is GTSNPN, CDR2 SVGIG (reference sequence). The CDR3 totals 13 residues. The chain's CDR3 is CAWSLGGNQPQHF. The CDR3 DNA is TGTGCCTGGAGTTTGGGGGGTAATCAGCCCCAGCATTTT.

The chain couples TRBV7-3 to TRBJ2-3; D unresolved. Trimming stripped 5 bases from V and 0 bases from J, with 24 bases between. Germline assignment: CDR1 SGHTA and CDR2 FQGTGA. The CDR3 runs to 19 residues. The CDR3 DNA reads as TGTGCCAGCAGCGACGTCTCTAGAAGTGAAGGCCTTAGCACAGATACGCAGTATTTT. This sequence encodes CASSDVSRSEGLSTDTQYF.

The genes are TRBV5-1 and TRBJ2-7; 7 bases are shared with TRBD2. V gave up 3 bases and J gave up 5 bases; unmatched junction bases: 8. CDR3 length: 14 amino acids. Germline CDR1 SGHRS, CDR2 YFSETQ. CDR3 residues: CASSWGTTQDEQYF. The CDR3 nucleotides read TGCGCCAGCAGCTGGGGGACTACCCAGGACGAGCAGTACTTC.

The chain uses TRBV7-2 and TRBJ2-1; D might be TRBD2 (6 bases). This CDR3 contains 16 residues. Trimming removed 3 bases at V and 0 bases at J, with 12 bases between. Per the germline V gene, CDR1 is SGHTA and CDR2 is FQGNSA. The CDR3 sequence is CASSFALASSYNEQFF. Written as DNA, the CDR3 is TGTGCCAGCAGCTTCGCCCTAGCGAGCTCCTACAATGAGCAGTTCTTC.

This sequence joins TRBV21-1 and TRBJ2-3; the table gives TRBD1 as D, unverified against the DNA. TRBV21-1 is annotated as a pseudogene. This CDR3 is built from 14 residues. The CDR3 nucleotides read TGTGCCAGCAGCACGACAGGGAACACAGATACGCAGTATTTT. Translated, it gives CASSTTGNTDTQYF.

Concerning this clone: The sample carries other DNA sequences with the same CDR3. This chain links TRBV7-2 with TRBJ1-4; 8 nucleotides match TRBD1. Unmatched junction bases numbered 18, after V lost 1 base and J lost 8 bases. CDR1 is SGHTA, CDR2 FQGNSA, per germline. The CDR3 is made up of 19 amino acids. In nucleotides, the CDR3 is TGTGCCAGCAGCTTAGATTTCGTTGCAGGGGGCCTGTTCGGAGAAAAACTGTTTTTT. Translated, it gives CASSLDFVAGGLFGEKLFF.

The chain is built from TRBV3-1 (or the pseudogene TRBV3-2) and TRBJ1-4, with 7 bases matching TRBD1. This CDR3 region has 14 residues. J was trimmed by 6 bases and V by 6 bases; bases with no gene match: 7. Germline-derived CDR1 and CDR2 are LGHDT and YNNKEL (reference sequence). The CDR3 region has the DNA TGTGCCAGCAGGGAACAGGGGAGGTATGAAAAACTGTTTTTT. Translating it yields CASREQGRYEKLFF.

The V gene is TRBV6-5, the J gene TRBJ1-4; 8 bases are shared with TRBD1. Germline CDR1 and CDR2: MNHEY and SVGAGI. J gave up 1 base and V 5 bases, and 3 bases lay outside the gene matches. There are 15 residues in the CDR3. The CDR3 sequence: CASSTDRGTNEKLFF. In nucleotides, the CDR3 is TGTGCCAGCAGTACAGACAGGGGAACTAATGAAAAACTGTTTTTT.

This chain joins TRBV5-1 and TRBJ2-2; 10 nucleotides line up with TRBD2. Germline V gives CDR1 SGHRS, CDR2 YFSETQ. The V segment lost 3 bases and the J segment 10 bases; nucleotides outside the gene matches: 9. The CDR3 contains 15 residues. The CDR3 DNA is TGCGCCAGCAGCTGGAGCTCTAGCGGGAGTAAGGAGCTGTTTTTT. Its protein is CASSWSSSGSKELFF.

The CDR3 DNA reads TGTGCCAGCAGCTTAGACGACAGGGTAGCGGCAAGGTACGAGCAGTACTTC. Its protein is CASSLDDRVAARYEQYF. The chain joins TRBV7-8 to TRBJ2-7; TRBD1 is a possible D gene (7 bases). V was shortened by 1 base and J by 4 bases, with 20 bases between the two germline ends. CDR3 length equals 17 residues. CDR1 and CDR2 (germline): SGHVS, FQNEAQ.

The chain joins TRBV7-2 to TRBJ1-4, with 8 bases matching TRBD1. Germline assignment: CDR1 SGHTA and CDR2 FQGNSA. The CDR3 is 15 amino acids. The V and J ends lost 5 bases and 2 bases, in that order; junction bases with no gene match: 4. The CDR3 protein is CASSPQGATNEKLFF. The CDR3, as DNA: TGTGCCAGCAGCCCGCAGGGGGCCACTAATGAAAAACTGTTTTTT.

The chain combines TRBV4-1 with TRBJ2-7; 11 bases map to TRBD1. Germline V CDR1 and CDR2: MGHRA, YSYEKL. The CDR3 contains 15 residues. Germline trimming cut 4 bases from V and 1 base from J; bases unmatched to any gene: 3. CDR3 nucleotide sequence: TGCGCCAGCAGCCTCGGACAGGGGGCTTCCTACGAGCAGTACTTC. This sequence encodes CASSLGQGASYEQYF.